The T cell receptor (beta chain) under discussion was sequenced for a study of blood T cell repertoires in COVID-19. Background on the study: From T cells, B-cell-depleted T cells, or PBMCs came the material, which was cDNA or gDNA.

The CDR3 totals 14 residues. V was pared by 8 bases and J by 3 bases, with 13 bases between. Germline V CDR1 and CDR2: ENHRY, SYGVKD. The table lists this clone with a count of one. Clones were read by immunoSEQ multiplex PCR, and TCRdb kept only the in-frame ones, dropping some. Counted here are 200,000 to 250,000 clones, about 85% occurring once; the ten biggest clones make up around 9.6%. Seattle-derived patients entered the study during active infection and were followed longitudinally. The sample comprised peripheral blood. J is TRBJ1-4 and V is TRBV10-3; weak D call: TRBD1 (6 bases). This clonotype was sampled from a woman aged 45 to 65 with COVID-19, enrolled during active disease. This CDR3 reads CAIREGGPNEKLFF. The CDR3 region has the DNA TGTGCCATCCGGGAGGGGGGACCTAATGAAAAACTGTTTTTT.